This T cell receptor beta chain was documented in a study of T-cell reconstitution after alpha-beta-depleted transplantation in children. Germline CDR1 and CDR2: SGHRS and YFSETQ. Trimming removed 4 bases from V and 0 bases from J, with 7 bases in between. CDR3 length: 14 amino acids. This clonotype appeared many times. As it was prepared, the TCRbeta library received unique molecular identifiers. TCRdb itself ran the PCR reads through MiXCR, one entry per CDR3 protein. The sample comprises hundreds of thousands of distinct CDR3 sequences, under 12% of which are singletons, and around 2.2% rests with the top ten.

This chain links TRBV5-1 with TRBJ2-2; D remains ambiguous. The receptor comes from a child aged 2 to 10 with inherited bone marrow failure, due to receive a stem cell transplant. Sequences were derived from PBMCs, sampled before TCRalphabeta/CD19-depleted stem cell transplant. In DNA form, the CDR3 reads TGCGCCAGCAGCGCAACAACGAACACCGGGGAGCTGTTTTTT. It translates to CASSATTNTGELFF.